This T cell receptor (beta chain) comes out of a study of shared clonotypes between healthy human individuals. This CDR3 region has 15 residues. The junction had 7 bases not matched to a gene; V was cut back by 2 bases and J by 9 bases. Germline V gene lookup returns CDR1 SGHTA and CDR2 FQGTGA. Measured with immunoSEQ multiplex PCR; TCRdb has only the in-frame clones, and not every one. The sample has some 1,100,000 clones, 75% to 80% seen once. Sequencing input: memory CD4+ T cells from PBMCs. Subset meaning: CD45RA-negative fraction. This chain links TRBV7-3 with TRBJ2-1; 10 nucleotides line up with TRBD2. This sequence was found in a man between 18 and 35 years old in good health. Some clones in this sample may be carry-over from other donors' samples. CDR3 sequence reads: CASSLLAGGMGEQFF. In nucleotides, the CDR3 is TGTGCCAGCAGCTTATTAGCGGGAGGTATGGGTGAGCAGTTCTTC. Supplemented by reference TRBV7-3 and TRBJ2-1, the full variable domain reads GAGVSQTPSNKVTEKGKYVELRCDPISGHTALYWYRQSLGQGPEFLIYFQGTGAADDSGLPNDRFFAVRPEGSVSTLKIQRTERGDSAVYLCASSLLAGGMGEQFFGPGTRLTVL.